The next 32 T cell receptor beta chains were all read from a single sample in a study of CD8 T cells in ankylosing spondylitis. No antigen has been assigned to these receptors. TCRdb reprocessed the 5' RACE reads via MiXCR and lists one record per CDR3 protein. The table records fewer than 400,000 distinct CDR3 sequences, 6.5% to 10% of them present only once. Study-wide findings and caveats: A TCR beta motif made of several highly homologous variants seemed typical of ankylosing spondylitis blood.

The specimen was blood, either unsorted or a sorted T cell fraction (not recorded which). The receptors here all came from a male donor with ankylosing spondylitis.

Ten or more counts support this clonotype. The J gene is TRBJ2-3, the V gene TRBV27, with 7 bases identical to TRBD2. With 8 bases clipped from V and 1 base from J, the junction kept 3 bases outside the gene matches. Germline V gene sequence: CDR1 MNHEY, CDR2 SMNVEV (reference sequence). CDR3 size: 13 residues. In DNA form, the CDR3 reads TGTGCCAGCCTTGGACTAGGCACAGATACGCAGTATTTT. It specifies CASLGLGTDTQYF.

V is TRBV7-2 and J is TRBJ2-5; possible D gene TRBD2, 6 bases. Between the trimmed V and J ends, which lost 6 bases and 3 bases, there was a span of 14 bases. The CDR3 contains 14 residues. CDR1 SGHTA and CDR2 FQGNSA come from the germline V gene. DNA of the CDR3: TGTGCCAGCAGATTTCCTAGCGAAGAAGAGACCCAGTACTTC. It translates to CASRFPSEEETQYF.

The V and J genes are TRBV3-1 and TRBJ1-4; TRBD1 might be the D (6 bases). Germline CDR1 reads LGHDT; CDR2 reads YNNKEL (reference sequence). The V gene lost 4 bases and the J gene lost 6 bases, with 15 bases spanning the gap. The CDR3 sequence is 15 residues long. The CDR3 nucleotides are TGTGCCAGCAGCCGCTACAGGGACATAGATGAAAAACTGTTTTTT. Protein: CASSRYRDIDEKLFF.

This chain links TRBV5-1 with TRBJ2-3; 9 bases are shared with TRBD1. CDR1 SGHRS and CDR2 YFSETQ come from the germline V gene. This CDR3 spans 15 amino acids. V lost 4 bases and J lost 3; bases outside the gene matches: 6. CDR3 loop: CASSLTGGITDTQYF. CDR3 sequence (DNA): TGCGCCAGCAGCCTGACAGGGGGGATAACAGATACGCAGTATTTT.

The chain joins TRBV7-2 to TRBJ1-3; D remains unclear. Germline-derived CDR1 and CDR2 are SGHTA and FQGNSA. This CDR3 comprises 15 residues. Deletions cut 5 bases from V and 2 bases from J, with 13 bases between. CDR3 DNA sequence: TGTGCCAGCAGCCGAGACCGAAATCCTGGAAACACCATATATTTT. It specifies CASSRDRNPGNTIYF. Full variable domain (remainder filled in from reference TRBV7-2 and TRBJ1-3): GAGVSQSPSNKVTEKGKDVELRCDPISGHTALYWYRQSLGQGLEFLIYFQGNSAPDKSGLPSDRFSAERTGGSVSTLTIQRTQQEDSAVYLCASSRDRNPGNTIYFGEGSWLTVV.

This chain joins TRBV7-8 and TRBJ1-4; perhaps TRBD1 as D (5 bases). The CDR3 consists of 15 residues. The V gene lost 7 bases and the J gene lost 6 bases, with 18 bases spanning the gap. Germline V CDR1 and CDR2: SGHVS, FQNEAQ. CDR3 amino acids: CASTERPGLDEKLFF. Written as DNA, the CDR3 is TGTGCCAGCACCGAGAGGCCGGGGCTCGATGAAAAACTGTTTTTT.

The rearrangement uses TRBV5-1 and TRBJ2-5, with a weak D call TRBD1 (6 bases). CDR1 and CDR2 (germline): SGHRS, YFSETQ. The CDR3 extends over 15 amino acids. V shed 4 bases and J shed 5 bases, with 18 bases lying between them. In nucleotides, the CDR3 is TGCGCCAGCAGCCGGATACAGGGCTTGAAGGAGACCCAGTACTTC. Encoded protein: CASSRIQGLKETQYF. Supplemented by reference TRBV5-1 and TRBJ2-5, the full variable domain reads KAGVTQTPRYLIKTRGQQVTLSCSPISGHRSVSWYQQTPGQGLQFLFEYFSETQRNKGNFPGRFSGRQFSNSRSEMNVSTLELGDSALYLCASSRIQGLKETQYFGPGTRLLVL.

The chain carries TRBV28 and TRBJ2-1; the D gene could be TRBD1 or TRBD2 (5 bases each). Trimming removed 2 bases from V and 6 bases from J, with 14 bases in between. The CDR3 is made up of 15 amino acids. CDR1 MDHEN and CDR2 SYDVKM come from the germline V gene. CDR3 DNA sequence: TGTGCCAGCAGTTTAGGGACGTTCGTCGGCAATGAGCAGTTCTTC. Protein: CASSLGTFVGNEQFF.

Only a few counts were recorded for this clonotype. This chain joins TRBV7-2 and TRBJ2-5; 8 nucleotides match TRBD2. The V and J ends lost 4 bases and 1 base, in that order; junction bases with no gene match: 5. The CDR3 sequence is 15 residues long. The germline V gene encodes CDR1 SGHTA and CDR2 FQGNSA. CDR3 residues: CASSSLAGPQETQYF. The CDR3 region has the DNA TGTGCCAGCAGCTCCTTAGCGGGACCCCAAGAGACCCAGTACTTC. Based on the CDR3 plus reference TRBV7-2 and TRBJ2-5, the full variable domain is GAGVSQSPSNKVTEKGKDVELRCDPISGHTALYWYRQSLGQGLEFLIYFQGNSAPDKSGLPSDRFSAERTGGSVSTLTIQRTQQEDSAVYLCASSSLAGPQETQYFGPGTRLLVL.

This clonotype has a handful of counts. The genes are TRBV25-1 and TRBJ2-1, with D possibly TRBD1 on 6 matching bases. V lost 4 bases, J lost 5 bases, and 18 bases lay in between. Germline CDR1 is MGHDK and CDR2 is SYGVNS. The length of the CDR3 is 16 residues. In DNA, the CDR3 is TGTGCCAGCAGTGGGTTTGGAACAGGGTGGAACAATGAGCAGTTCTTC. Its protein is CASSGFGTGWNNEQFF.

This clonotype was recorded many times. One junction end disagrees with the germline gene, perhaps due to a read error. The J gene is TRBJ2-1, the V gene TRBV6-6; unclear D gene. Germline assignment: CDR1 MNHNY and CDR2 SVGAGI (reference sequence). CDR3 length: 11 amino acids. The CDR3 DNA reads TGTGCCAGCAGTGACTCCCCGAGGCAGTTCTTC. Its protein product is CASSDSPRQFF.

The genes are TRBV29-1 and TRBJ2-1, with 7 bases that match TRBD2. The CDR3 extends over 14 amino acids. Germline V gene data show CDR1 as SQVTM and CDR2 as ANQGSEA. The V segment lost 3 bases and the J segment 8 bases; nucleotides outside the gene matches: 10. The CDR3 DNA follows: TGCAGCGTTGACTCCAGACTAGCACACTATGAGCAGTTCTTC. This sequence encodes CSVDSRLAHYEQFF.

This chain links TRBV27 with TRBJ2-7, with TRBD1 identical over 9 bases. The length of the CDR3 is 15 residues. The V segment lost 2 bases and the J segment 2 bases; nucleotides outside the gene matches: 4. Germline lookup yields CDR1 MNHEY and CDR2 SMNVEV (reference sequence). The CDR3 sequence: CASSLGTGITYEQYF. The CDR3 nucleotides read TGTGCCAGCAGTTTAGGGACAGGGATTACCTACGAGCAGTACTTC.

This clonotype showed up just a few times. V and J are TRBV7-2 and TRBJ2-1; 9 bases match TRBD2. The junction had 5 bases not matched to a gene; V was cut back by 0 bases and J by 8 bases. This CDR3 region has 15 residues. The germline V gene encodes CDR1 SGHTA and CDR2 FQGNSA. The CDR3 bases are TGTGCCAGCAGCTTAGCATTAGCGGGAGTCTATGAGCAGTTCTTC. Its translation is CASSLALAGVYEQFF.

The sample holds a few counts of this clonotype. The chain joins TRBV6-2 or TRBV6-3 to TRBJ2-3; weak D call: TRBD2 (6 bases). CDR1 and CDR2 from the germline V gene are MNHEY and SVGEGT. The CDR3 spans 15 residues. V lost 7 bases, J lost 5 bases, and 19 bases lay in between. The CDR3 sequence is CASTPGPTRGDTQYF. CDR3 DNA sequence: TGTGCCAGCACCCCGGGACCTACGCGGGGAGATACGCAGTATTTT.

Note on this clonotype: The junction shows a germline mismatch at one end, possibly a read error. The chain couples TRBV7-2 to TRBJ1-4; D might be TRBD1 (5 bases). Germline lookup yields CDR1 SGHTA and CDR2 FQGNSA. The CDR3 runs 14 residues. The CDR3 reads CASSLLARDGKLLF. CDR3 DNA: TGTGCCAGCAGCTTATTGGCCAGGGACGGAAAACTGTTATTT.

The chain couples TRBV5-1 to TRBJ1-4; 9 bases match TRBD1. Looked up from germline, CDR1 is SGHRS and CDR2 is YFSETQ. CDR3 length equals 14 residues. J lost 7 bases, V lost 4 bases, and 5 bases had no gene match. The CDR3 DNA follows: TGCGCCAGCAGCCTTCGACAGGGGGGTGAAAAACTGTTTTTT. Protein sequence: CASSLRQGGEKLFF.

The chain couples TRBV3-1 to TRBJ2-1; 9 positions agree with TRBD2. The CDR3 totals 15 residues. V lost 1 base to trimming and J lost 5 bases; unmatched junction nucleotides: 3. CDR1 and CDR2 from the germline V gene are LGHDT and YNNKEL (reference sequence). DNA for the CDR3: TGTGCCAGCAGCCAAGTAGCGGGAGTTGACAATGAGCAGTTCTTC. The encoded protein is CASSQVAGVDNEQFF.

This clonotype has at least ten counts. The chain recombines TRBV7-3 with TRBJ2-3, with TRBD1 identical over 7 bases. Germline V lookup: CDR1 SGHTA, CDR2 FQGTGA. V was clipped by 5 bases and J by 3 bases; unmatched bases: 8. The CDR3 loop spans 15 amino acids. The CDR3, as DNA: TGTGCCAGCAGCACCCGGACAGGTTTGACAGATACGCAGTATTTT. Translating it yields CASSTRTGLTDTQYF.

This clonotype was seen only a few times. In DNA, the CDR3 is TGTGCCAGCGCCAAGGGGCTAGCGGGGGATACGCAGTATTTT. Residues: CASAKGLAGDTQYF. The rearrangement joins TRBV7-3 to TRBJ2-3; 9 bases align to TRBD2. CDR1 and CDR2 (germline): SGHTA, FQGTGA. With 8 bases clipped from V and 6 bases from J, the junction kept 9 bases outside the gene matches. This CDR3 is built from 14 residues.

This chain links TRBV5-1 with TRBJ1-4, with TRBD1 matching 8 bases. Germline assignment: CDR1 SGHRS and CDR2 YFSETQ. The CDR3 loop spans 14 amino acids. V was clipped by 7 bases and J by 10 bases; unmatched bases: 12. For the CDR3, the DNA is TGCGCCAGCGGCAGGGACAGGTCGGAGGGAAAACTGTTTTTT. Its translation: CASGRDRSEGKLFF. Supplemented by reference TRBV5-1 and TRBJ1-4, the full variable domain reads KAGVTQTPRYLIKTRGQQVTLSCSPISGHRSVSWYQQTPGQGLQFLFEYFSETQRNKGNFPGRFSGRQFSNSRSEMNVSTLELGDSALYLCASGRDRSEGKLFFGSGTQLSVL.

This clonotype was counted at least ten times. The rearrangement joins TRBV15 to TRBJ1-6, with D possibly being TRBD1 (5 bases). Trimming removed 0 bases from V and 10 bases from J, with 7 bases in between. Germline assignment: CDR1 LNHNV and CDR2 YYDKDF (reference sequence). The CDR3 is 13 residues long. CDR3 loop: CATSRDWGSPLHF. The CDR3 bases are TGTGCCACCAGCAGAGATTGGGGCTCACCCCTCCACTTT.

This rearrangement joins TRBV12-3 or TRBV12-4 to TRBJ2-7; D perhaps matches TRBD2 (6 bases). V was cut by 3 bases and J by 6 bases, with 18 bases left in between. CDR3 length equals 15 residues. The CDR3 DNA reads TGTGCCAGCAGTTTGGTGACTAGTGGACTTTCCGAGCAGTACTTC. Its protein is CASSLVTSGLSEQYF.

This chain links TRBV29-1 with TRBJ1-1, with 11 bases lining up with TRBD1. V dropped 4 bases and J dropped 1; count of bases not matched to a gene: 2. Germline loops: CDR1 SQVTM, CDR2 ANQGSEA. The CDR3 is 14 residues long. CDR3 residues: CSVAGTGGNTEAFF. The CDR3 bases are TGCAGCGTTGCCGGGACAGGGGGGAACACTGAAGCTTTCTTT.

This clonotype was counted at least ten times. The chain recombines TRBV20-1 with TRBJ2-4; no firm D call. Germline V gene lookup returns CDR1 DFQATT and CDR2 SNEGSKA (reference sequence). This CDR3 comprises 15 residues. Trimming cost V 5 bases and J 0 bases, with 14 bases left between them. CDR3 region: CSAWGRPLAKNIQYF. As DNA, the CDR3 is TGCAGTGCTTGGGGTAGACCGCTAGCCAAAAACATTCAGTACTTC.

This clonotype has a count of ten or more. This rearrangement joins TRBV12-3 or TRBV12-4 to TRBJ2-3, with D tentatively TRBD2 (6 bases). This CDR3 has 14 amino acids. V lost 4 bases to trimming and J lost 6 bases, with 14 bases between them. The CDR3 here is CASSYSGHRDTQYF. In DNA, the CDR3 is TGTGCCAGCAGTTACAGCGGGCACCGGGATACGCAGTATTTT.

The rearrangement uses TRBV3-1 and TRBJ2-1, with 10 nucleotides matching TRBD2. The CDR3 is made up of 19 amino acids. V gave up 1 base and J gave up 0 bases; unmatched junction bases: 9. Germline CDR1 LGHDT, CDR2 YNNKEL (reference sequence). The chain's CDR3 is CASSQANSGRTSSYNEQFF. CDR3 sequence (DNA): TGTGCCAGCAGCCAAGCGAATAGCGGGAGGACCAGCTCCTACAATGAGCAGTTCTTC.

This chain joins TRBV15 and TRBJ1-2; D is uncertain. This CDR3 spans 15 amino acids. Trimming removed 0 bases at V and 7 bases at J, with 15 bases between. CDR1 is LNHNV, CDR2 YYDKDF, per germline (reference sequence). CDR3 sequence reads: CATSRDRTVAGGYTF. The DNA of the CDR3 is TGTGCCACCAGCAGAGATCGGACCGTTGCGGGTGGCTACACCTTC.

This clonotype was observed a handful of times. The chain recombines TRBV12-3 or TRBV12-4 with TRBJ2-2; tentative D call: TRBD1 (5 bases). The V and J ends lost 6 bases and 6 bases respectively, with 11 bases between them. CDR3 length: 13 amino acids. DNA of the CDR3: TGTGCCAGCAGATTCTCCAGGGCCGGGGAGCTGTTTTTT. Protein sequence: CASRFSRAGELFF.

CDR3 nucleotides: TGTGCCACCAGTGACCGGGGACAGGGAGTCTACGAGCAGTACTTC. This translates into CATSDRGQGVYEQYF. The chain joins TRBV24-1 to TRBJ2-7; TRBD1 matches at 9 bases. The CDR3 contains 15 residues. Germline CDR1 KGHDR, CDR2 SFDVKD. The V and J ends lost 4 bases and 3 bases, in that order; junction bases with no gene match: 6.

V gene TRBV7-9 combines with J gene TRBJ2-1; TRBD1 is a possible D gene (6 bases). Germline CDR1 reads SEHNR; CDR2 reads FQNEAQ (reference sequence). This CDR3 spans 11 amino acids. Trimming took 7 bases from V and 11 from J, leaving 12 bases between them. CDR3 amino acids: CASILQGQQFF. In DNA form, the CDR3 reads TGTGCCAGCATCCTTCAGGGGCAGCAGTTCTTC. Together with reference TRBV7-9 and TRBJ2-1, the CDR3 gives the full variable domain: DTGVSQNPRHKITKRGQNVTFRCDPISEHNRLYWYRQTLGQGPEFLTYFQNEAQLEKSRLLSDRFSAERPKGSFSTLEIQRTEQGDSAMYLCASILQGQQFFGPGTRLTVL.

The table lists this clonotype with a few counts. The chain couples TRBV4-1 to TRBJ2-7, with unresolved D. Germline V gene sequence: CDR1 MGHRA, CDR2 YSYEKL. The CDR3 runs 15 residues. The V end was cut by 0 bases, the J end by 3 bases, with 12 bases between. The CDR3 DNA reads TGCGCCAGCAGCCAAGACTGGGCGACCCTCTACGAGCAGTACTTC. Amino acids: CASSQDWATLYEQYF.